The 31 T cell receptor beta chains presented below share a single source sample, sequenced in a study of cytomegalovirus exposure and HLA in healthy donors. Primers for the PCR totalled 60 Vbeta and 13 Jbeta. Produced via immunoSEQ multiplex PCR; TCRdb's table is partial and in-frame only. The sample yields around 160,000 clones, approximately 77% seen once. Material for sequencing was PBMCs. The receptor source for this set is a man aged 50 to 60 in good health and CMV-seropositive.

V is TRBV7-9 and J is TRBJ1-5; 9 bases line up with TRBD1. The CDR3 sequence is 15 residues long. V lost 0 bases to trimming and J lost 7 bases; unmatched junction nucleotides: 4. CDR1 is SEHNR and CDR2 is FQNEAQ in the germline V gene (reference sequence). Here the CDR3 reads CASSLAQGAGQPQHF. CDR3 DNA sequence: TGTGCCAGCAGCTTAGCACAGGGGGCCGGGCAGCCCCAGCATTTT.

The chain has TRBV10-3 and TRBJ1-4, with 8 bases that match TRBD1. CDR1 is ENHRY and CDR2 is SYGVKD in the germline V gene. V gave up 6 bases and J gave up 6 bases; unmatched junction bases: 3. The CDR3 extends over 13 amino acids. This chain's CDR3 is CAISGGQDEKLFF. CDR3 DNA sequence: TGTGCCATCAGCGGGGGACAGGATGAAAAACTGTTTTTT.

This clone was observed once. CDR3 bases: TGTGCCAGCAGTCCCTGGGGCTACTTGAACCCCTACGAGCAGTACTTC. Its protein is CASSPWGYLNPYEQYF. The V and J genes are TRBV27 and TRBJ2-5; possibly TRBD1 for D (5 bases). The J call may be mistaken, given a closer DNA end match to TRBJ2-7. The CDR3 sequence is 16 residues long. Germline V lookup: CDR1 MNHEY, CDR2 SMNVEV (reference sequence).

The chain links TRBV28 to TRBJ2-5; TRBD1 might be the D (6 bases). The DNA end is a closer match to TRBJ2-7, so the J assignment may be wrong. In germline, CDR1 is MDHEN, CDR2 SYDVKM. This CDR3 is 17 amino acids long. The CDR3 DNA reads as TGTGCCAGCAGTTATACAATGAAAGGACAGTTATCCTACGAGCAGTACTTC. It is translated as CASSYTMKGQLSYEQYF.

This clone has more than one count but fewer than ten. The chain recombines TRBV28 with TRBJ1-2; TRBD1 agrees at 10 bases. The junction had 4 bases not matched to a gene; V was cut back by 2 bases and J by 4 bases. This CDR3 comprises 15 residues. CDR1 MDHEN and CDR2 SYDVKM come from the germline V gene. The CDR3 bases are TGTGCCAGCAGTTTAGTTGGGGACAGGGGCTATGGCTACACCTTC. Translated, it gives CASSLVGDRGYGYTF.

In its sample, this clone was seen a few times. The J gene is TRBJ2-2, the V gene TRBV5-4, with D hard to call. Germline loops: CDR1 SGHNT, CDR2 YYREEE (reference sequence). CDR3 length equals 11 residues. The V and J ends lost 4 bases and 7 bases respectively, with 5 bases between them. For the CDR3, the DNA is TGTGCCAGCAGCGTAGACGGGGAGCTGTTTTTT. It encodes CASSVDGELFF.

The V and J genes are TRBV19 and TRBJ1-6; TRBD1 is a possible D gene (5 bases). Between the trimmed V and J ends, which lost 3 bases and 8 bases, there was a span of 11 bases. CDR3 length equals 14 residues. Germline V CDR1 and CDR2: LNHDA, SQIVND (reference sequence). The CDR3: CASSMQGRHSPLHF. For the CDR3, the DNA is TGTGCCAGTAGTATGCAGGGTCGTCATTCACCCCTCCACTTT.

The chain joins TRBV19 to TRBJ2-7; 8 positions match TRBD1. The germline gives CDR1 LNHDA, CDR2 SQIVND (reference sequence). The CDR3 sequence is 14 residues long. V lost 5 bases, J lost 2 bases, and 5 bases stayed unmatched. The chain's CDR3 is CASSQTGETYEQYF. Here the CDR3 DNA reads TGTGCCAGTAGTCAGACAGGGGAAACCTACGAGCAGTACTTC.

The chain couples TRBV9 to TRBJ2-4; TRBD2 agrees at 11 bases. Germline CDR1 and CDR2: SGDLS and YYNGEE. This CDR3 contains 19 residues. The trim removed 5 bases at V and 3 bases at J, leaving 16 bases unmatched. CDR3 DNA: TGTGCCAGCAGTCTAAATAGCGGGGGGGCCGAGATAGTCAAAAACATTCAGTACTTC. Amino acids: CASSLNSGGAEIVKNIQYF.

This chain's CDR3 is CASRTSARPYGYTF. CDR3 coding DNA: TGTGCCAGCAGGACCTCTGCCAGGCCGTATGGCTACACCTTC. The chain joins TRBV6-5 to TRBJ1-2; unclear D gene. The CDR3 totals 14 residues. V was pared by 6 bases and J by 5 bases, with 16 bases between. Germline CDR1 and CDR2: MNHEY and SVGAGI.

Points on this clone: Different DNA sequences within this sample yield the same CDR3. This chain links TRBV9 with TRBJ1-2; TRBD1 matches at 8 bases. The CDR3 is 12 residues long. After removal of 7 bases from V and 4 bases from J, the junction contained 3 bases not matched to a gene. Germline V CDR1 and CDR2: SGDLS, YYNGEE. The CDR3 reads CASSDRVYGYTF. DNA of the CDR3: TGTGCCAGCTCGGACAGGGTCTATGGCTACACCTTC.

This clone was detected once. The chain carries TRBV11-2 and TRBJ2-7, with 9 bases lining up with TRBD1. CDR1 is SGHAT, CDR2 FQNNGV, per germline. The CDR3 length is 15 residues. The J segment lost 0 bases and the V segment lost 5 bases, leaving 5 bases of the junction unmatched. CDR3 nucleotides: TGTGCCAGCAGCCCGAGGACAGGGGTCTCCTACGAGCAGTACTTC. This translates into CASSPRTGVSYEQYF.

CDR3 protein: CASSTTGASQNQPQHF. As DNA, the CDR3 is TGTGCCAGTAGTACAACAGGGGCCTCTCAAAATCAGCCCCAGCATTTT. V and J are TRBV19 and TRBJ1-5, with 7 bases aligning to TRBD1. This CDR3 region has 16 residues. The V gene end was trimmed by 4 bases and the J gene end by 4 bases; junction bases not matched to a gene: 10. Per germline, CDR1 LNHDA and CDR2 SQIVND (reference sequence).

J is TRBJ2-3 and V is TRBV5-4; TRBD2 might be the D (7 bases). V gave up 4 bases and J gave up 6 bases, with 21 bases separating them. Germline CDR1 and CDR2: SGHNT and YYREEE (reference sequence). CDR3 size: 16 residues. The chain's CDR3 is CASSDGGGGWPDTQYF. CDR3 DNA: TGTGCCAGCAGCGATGGAGGGGGGGGCTGGCCCGATACGCAGTATTTT.

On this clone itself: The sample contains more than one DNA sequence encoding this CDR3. The CDR3 DNA sequence: TGCGCCAGCAGCTCAGGGACAACTAATGAAAAACTGTTTTTT. This gives the protein CASSSGTTNEKLFF. The V gene is TRBV5-1, the J gene TRBJ1-4, with D possibly being TRBD1 (5 bases). Per the germline V gene, CDR1 is SGHRS and CDR2 is YFSETQ. The CDR3 loop spans 14 amino acids. The germline V and J ends were trimmed by 3 bases and 0 bases, with 6 bases remaining between them.

The CDR3 coding sequence is TGTGCCTGGGTCGCCGACAAGGCTGGAAACACCATATATTTT. Encoded protein: CAWVADKAGNTIYF. This chain connects TRBV30 to TRBJ1-3; D is uncertain. Germline loops: CDR1 GTSNPN, CDR2 SVGIG (reference sequence). V shed 5 bases and J shed 2 bases, with 13 bases lying between them. The CDR3 sequence is 14 residues long.

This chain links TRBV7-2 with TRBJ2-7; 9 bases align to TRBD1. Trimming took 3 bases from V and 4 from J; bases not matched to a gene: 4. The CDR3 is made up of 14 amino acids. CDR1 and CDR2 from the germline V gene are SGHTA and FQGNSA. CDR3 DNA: TGTGCCAGCAGCTTCGACAGGGGGTTTTACGAGCAGTACTTC. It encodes CASSFDRGFYEQYF.

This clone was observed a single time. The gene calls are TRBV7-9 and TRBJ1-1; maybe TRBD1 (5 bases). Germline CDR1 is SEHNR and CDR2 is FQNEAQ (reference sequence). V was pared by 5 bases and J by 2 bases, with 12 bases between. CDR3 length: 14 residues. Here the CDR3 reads CASSPSTENTEAFF. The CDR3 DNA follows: TGTGCCAGCAGCCCATCGACAGAAAACACTGAAGCTTTCTTT.

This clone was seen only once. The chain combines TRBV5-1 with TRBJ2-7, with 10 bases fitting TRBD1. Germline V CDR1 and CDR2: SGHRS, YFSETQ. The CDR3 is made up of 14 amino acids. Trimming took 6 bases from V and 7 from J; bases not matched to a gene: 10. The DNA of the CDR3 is TGCGCCAGCACCCAAAGACAGGGGGCTAGGGAGCAGTACTTC. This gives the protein CASTQRQGAREQYF.

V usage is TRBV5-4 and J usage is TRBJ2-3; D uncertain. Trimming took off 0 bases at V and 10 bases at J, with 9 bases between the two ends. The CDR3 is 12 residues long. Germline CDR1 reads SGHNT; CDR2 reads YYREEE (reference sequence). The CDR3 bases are TGTGCCAGCAGCTTGGGTGTAGGAGCGCAGTATTTT. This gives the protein CASSLGVGAQYF.

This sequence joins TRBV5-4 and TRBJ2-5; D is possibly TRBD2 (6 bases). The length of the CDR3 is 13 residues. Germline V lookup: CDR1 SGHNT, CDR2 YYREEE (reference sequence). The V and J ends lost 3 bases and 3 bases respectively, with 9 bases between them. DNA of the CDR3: TGTGCCAGCAGCTCCAGGGAGGAAGAGACCCAGTACTTC. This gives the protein CASSSREEETQYF.

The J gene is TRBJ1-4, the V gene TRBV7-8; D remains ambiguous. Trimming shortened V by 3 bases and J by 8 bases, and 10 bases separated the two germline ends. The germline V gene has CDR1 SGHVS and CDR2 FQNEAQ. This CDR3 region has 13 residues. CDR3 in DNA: TGTGCCAGCAGCTTCGGAGGTCGGGAAAAACTGTTTTTT. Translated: CASSFGGREKLFF. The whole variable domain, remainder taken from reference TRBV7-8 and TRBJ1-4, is GAGVSQSPRYKVAKRGQDVALRCDPISGHVSLFWYQQALGQGPEFLTYFQNEAQLDKSGLPSDRFFAERPEGSVSTLKIQRTQQEDSAVYLCASSFGGREKLFFGSGTQLSVL.

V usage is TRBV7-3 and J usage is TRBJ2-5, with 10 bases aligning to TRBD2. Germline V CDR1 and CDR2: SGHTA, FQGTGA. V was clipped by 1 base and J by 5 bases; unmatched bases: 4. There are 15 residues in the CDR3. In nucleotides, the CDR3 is TGTGCCAGCAGCTTAATTAGCGGGGGGTGGGAGACCCAGTACTTC. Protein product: CASSLISGGWETQYF.

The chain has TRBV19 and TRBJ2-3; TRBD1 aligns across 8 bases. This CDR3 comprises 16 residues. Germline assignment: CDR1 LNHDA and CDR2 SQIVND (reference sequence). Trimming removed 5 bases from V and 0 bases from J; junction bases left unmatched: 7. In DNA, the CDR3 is TGTGCCAGTAGTCTTGGGACAGGTACTAGCACAGATACGCAGTATTTT. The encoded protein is CASSLGTGTSTDTQYF. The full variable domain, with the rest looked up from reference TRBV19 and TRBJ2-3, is DGGITQSPKYLFRKEGQNVTLSCEQNLNHDAMYWYRQDPGQGLRLIYYSQIVNDFQKGDIAEGYSVSREKKESFPLTVTSAQKNPTAFYLCASSLGTGTSTDTQYFGPGTRLTVL.

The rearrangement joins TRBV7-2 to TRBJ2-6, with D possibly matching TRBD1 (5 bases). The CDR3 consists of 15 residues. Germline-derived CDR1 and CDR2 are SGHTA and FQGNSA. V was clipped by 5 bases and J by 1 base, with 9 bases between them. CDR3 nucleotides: TGTGCCAGCAGCCAGGGTAATTCTGGGGCCAACGTCCTGACTTTC. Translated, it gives CASSQGNSGANVLTF.

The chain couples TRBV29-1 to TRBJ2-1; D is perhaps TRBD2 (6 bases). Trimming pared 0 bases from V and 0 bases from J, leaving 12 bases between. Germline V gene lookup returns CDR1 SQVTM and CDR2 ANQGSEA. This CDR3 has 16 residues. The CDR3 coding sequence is TGCAGCGTTGAAGATGTGCGGGGTCGCTCCTACAATGAGCAGTTCTTC. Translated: CSVEDVRGRSYNEQFF.

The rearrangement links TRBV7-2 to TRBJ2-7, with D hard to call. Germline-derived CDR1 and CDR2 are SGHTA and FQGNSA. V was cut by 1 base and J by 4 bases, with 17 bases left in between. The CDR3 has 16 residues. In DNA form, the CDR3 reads TGTGCCAGCAGCTTAGTCCCACAGCTAAGAACGTACGAGCAGTACTTC. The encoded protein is CASSLVPQLRTYEQYF.

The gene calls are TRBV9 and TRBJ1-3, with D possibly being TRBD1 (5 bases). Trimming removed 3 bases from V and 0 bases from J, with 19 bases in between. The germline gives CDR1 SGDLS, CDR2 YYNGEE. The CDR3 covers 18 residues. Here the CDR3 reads CASSALGGQGVSGNTIYF. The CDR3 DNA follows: TGTGCCAGCAGCGCCCTCGGAGGGCAGGGAGTCTCTGGAAACACCATATATTTT.

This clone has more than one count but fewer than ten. Here the CDR3 DNA reads TGTGCCAGCAGCTTACAGGGGCGCTCACTGTATGGCTACACCTTC. This sequence encodes CASSLQGRSLYGYTF. This chain joins TRBV5-4 and TRBJ1-2, with 7 bases that match TRBD1. Germline V gives CDR1 SGHNT, CDR2 YYREEE (reference sequence). With V trimmed by 2 bases and J by 5 bases, 9 bases remained unmatched. This CDR3 has 15 amino acids. The variable domain in full, completed from reference TRBV5-4 and TRBJ1-2, reads ETGVTQSPTHLIKTRGQQVTLRCSSQSGHNTVSWYQQALGQGPQFIFQYYREEENGRGNFPPRFSGLQFPNYSSELNVNALELDDSALYLCASSLQGRSLYGYTFGSGTRLTVV.

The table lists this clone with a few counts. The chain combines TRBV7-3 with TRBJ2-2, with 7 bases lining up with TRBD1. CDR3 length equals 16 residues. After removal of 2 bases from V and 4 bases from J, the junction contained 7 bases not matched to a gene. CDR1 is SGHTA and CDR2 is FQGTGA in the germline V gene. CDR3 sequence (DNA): TGTGCCAGCAGCTTACAAGAGGGGGCGGCCACCGGGGAGCTGTTTTTT. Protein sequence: CASSLQEGAATGELFF.

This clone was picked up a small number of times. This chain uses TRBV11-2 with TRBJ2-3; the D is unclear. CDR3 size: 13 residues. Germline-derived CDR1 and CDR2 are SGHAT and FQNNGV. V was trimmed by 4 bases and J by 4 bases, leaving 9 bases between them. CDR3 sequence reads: CASSSSQADTQYF. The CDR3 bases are TGTGCCAGCAGCTCCTCTCAGGCAGATACGCAGTATTTT.